The clone carrying this T cell receptor beta chain came up many times. This CDR3 region has 16 residues. With 4 bases clipped from V and 9 bases from J, the junction kept 8 bases outside the gene matches. This entry comes from a study of T cells after yellow fever vaccination. TCRdb re-called the 5' RACE reads through MiXCR, storing one row per CDR3 protein. Here the sample spans approximately 250,000 distinct CDR3 sequences, about 3.9% being singletons. The chain carries TRBV12-3 or TRBV12-4 and TRBJ1-6; 11 bases agree with TRBD1. This specimen consisted of PBMCs, obtained 15 days after the yellow fever booster vaccination. This clonotype was sampled from a man aged 18 to 30 who received the YFV17D yellow fever vaccine. The CDR3 loop reads CASSYGTGGIFSPLHF. The CDR3 region has the DNA TGTGCCAGCAGTTACGGGACAGGGGGAATCTTTTCACCCCTCCACTTT.